This T cell receptor beta chain was sequenced for a study of T cells in Graves' hyperthyroidism and ophthalmopathy. The CDR3 regions of TCR beta were amplified from RNA transcripts. TCR CDR3 regions were first amplified by RT-PCR with HTBI primers. TCRdb processed the multiplex PCR reads anew with MiXCR; each CDR3 protein has one entry. The sample lists a few hundred thousand distinct CDR3 sequences; around 15% were seen once. This clonotype was detected a few times. The V segment lost 8 bases and the J segment 7 bases; nucleotides outside the gene matches: 9. The CDR3 contains 15 residues. Per the germline V gene, CDR1 is MGHRA and CDR2 is YSYEKL.

Sequenced material: blood. The TCR sequence derives from a woman aged 55-70 years with Graves' ophthalmopathy. The gene calls are TRBV4-1 and TRBJ1-6, with 9 bases lining up with TRBD1. The CDR3 loop is CASQQGAGVNSPLHF. The CDR3 nucleotides are TGCGCCAGCCAACAGGGGGCGGGAGTGAATTCACCCCTCCACTTT.